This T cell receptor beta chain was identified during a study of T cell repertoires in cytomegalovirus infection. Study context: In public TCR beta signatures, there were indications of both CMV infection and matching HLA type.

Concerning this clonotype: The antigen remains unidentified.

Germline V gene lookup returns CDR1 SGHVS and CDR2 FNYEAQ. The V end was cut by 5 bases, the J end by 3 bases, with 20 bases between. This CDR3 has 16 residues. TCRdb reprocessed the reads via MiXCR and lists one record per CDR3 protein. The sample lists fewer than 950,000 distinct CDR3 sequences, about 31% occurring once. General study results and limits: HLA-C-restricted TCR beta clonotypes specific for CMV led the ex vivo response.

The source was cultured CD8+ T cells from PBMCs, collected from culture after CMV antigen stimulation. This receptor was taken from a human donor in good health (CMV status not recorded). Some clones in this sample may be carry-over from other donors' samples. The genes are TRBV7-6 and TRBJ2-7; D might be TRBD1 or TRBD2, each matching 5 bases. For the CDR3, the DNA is TGTGCCAGCAGCCCCTCGGGGACGGGCACACTCTACGAGCAGTACTTC. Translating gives CASSPSGTGTLYEQYF.